Below are 8 T cell receptor beta chains sequenced from a single sample in a study of blood T cell repertoires in COVID-19. The method was immunoSEQ multiplex PCR; TCRdb's version includes in-frame clones alone and lacks a portion of them. The sample has about 330,000 clones, 88% seen once; the top ten hold 4%. Sequenced sample: peripheral blood. These receptor sequences come from a woman aged 50 to 65 with active or convalescent COVID-19.

V usage is TRBV19 and J usage is TRBJ2-2, with D possibly being TRBD2 (6 bases). The CDR3 runs 14 residues. Germline assignment: CDR1 LNHDA and CDR2 SQIVND (reference sequence). V dropped 10 bases and J dropped 5 bases, with 17 bases sitting between them. The CDR3 nucleotides read TGTGCCACCACCATTTTAGGGAGGACCGGGGAGCTGTTTTTT. Translated, it gives CATTILGRTGELFF.

On this clone: This sample includes further DNA sequences coding for the same CDR3. The rearrangement joins TRBV6-2 or TRBV6-3 to TRBJ2-5, with D hard to call. Germline V lookup: CDR1 MNHEY, CDR2 SVGEGT. The CDR3 has 12 residues. The V gene lost 2 bases and the J gene lost 2 bases, with 3 bases spanning the gap. CDR3 DNA sequence: TGTGCCAGCAGTTACCCTCAAGAGACCCAGTACTTC. This translates into CASSYPQETQYF.

The rearrangement uses TRBV11-3 and TRBJ2-2, with D unresolved. CDR1 is SGHNT, CDR2 YENEEA, per germline. This CDR3 comprises 15 residues. V was shortened by 1 base and J by 8 bases, with 14 bases between the two germline ends. As DNA, the CDR3 is TGTGCCAGCAGCTTAGGTGGTGCCGGTTTTGGGGAGCTGTTTTTT. Its translation is CASSLGGAGFGELFF.

This sequence joins TRBV19 and TRBJ2-5, with 9 bases that match TRBD1. V was clipped by 8 bases and J by 5 bases; unmatched bases: 9. Germline CDR1 LNHDA, CDR2 SQIVND (reference sequence). The CDR3 contains 14 residues. The DNA of the CDR3 is TGTGCCAGTCACCACACAGGGGGCCAGGAGACCCAGTACTTC. This gives the protein CASHHTGGQETQYF.

V usage is TRBV7-2 and J usage is TRBJ1-1; D uncertain. Trimming removed 3 bases at V and 3 bases at J, with 8 bases between. This CDR3 is 13 amino acids long. Per germline, CDR1 SGHTA and CDR2 FQGNSA. CDR3 coding DNA: TGTGCCAGCAGCTTTGGGAGGTACACTGAAGCTTTCTTT. It specifies CASSFGRYTEAFF.

V gene TRBV30 combines with J gene TRBJ1-4, with a weak D call TRBD1 (5 bases). The CDR3 is 13 amino acids. V lost 6 bases to trimming and J lost 8 bases, with 16 bases between them. Germline CDR1 is GTSNPN and CDR2 is SVGIG (reference sequence). As DNA, the CDR3 is TGTGCCTGTAACAGGAAAAAAGGCGAAAAACTGTTTTTT. Its protein is CACNRKKGEKLFF.

The J gene is TRBJ2-2, the V gene TRBV18; 7 positions agree with TRBD1. This CDR3 spans 16 amino acids. From germline, CDR1 is KGHSH and CDR2 LQKENI. The trim removed 1 base at V and 5 bases at J, leaving 7 bases unmatched. This CDR3 reads CASSPHRQGVTGELFF. The CDR3 DNA reads TGTGCCAGCTCACCACACCGACAGGGAGTTACCGGGGAGCTGTTTTTT.

V usage is TRBV5-1 and J usage is TRBJ2-7, with D hard to call. This CDR3 has 11 residues. The V gene lost 3 bases and the J gene lost 6 bases, with 7 bases spanning the gap. CDR1 and CDR2 from the germline V gene are SGHRS and YFSETQ. CDR3 bases: TGCGCCAGCAGCTCAGGCATCGAGCAGTACTTC. As protein: CASSSGIEQYF. The full variable domain, its missing parts supplied by reference TRBV5-1 and TRBJ2-7, is KAGVTQTPRYLIKTRGQQVTLSCSPISGHRSVSWYQQTPGQGLQFLFEYFSETQRNKGNFPGRFSGRQFSNSRSEMNVSTLELGDSALYLCASSSGIEQYFGPGTRLTVT.